One sample yielded the 3 T cell receptor beta chains listed below, sequenced in a study of patients and donors after allogeneic stem cell transplantation. Each CDR3 protein gets one entry after TCRdb re-called the RT-PCR reads with MiXCR. The table includes about 160,000 distinct CDR3 sequences, 30% to 45% detected once. The source material was blood, either unsorted or a sorted T cell fraction (not recorded which). These receptors all stem from a human donor who was either an allogeneic HSCT recipient or a stem cell or donor lymphocyte infusion donor (not recorded which). It is not recorded whose cells these are; they may come from a transplant donor.

The chain couples TRBV28 to TRBJ1-4; unclear D gene. The germline gives CDR1 MDHEN, CDR2 SYDVKM. This CDR3 comprises 16 residues. The V gene lost 5 bases and the J gene lost 9 bases, with 22 bases spanning the gap. CDR3 sequence: CASSPGGWQIIQKLFF. The CDR3 DNA sequence: TGTGCCAGCAGTCCCGGTGGGTGGCAGATCATCCAAAAACTGTTTTTT. Full variable domain (rest looked up from reference TRBV28 and TRBJ1-4): DVKVTQSSRYLVKRTGEKVFLECVQDMDHENMFWYRQDPGLGLRLIYFSYDVKMKEKGDIPEGYSVSREKKERFSLILESASTNQTSMYLCASSPGGWQIIQKLFFGSGTQLSVL.

Worth noting for this clonotype: A junction end diverges from the germline sequence, so it may reflect a read error. The chain recombines TRBV5-5 with TRBJ2-6; no reliable D call. Germline CDR1 and CDR2: SGHKS and YYEKEE (reference sequence). The length of the CDR3 is 13 residues. The CDR3 loop is CAGSPTGANVLTF. In DNA, the CDR3 is TGTGCCGGCAGCCCTACTGGGGCCAACGTCCTGACTTTC. Complete variable domain (other parts from reference TRBV5-5 and TRBJ2-6): DAGVTQSPTHLIKTRGQQVTLRCSPISGHKSVSWYQQVLGQGPQFIFQYYEKEERGRGNFPDRFSARQFPNYSSELNVNALLLGDSALYLCAGSPTGANVLTFGAGSRLTVL.

This chain connects TRBV12-3 or TRBV12-4 to TRBJ1-4; no clear D. Trimming shortened V by 6 bases and J by 5 bases, and 7 bases separated the two germline ends. The CDR3 runs 12 residues. The CDR3 coding sequence is TGTGCCAGCAGAGCCCTAAATGAAAAACTGTTTTTT. Amino acid sequence: CASRALNEKLFF.